This TCR beta chain is drawn from a study of blood T cells in healthy people across ages. The germline V gene encodes CDR1 LGHNA and CDR2 YSLEER. The CDR3 loop spans 16 amino acids. With 0 bases removed from V and 5 bases from J, the gap between germline ends came to 13 bases. For the second PCR, which ran for about 6 to 11 cycles, a sample-barcoded 5' primer and a J-beta primer mix were used. TCRdb called the 5' RACE reads again in MiXCR, with one record for every CDR3 protein. This table has some 920,000 distinct CDR3 sequences, about 51% appearing once. The rearrangement uses TRBV4-3 and TRBJ1-4, with no clear D. What was sequenced was blood. The receptor comes from a woman aged 55-70 years in good health. CDR3 sequence: CASSQEYGGPNEKLFF. CDR3 DNA sequence: TGCGCCAGCAGCCAAGAGTATGGAGGGCCGAATGAAAAACTGTTTTTT.